This T cell receptor (beta chain) was captured in a study of shared clonotypes between healthy human individuals. Study-level results: Around 5.4% of naive CD4 clonotypes were common to several donors.

CDR1 and CDR2 from the germline V gene are SEHNR and FQNEAQ (reference sequence). This CDR3 has 15 amino acids. TCRdb's table, derived via immunoSEQ multiplex PCR, lists solely in-frame clones and lacks some. The sample lists some 2 million clones; roughly 94% were seen once. About this clone itself: Its antigen remains unknown. One end of the junction varies from germline; a read error may be responsible. The sample holds other DNA sequences that translate to the same CDR3.

The sequence derives from a young man in good health. This rearrangement joins TRBV7-9 to TRBJ1-3; D is unclear. Sequences were obtained from naive CD4+ T cells sorted from blood. Documented subset: CD45RA+ positively selected. This chain's CDR3 is CASSLAGSSGNTIYF. The CDR3 region has the DNA TGTGCCAGCAGTTTAGCGGGCAGCTCTGGAAACACCATATATTTT.